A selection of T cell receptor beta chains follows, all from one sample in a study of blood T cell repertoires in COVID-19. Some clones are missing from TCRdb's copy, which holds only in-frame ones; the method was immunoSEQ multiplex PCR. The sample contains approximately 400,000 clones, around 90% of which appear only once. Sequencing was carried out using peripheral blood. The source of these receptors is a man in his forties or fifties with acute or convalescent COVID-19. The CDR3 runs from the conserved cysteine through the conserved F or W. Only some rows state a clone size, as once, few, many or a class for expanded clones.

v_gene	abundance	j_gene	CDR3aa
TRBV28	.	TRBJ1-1	CASSLLDRENTEAFF
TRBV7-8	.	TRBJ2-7	CASSLDPTREQYF
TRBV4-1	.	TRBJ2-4	CASSPRTDLAKNIQYF
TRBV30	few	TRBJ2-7	CAWSVSTDSSYEQYF
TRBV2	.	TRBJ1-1	CATAFGQGISEAFF
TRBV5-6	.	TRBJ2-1	CASSLLLSIWQGDYNEQFF
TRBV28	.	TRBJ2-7	CASSLGQGPYEQYF
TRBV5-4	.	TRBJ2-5	CASSSDRWQETQYF
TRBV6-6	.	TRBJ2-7	CASSYSPGLSSYEQYF
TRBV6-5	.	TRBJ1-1	CASSLPPLGNTEAFF
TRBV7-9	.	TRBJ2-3	CASSLVRTGDTQYF
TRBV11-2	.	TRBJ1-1	CASSLRGIEAFF